What follows are 2 T cell receptor beta chains derived from one specimen sequenced in a study of identical twins (dated by TCRdb to the mid-2010s). Library preparation employed 5' RACE. Sequencing relied on an Illumina HiSeq 2000. Through fastp at Q25 and MiXCR, TCRdb rebuilt clones from the public reads, retaining in-frame beta chains. Rows merge per CDR3 protein into single entries with the most common DNA and genes. Here the sample has under 900,000 distinct CDR3 sequences; roughly an eighth occur a single time. 1.5% to 2% of the sample goes to the ten largest clones. These same records also appear under a second study, on yellow fever vaccine responses in identical twins.

The material sequenced was PBMCs. The source of these receptors is a woman aged 18-29 years in good health.

J is TRBJ2-7 and V is TRBV28; TRBD1 matches at 7 bases. V was clipped by 5 bases and J by 3 bases; unmatched bases: 10. The V gene's germline CDR1 is MDHEN and CDR2 SYDVKM. The CDR3 covers 15 residues. CDR3 nucleotides: TGTGCCAGCAGTCAGATCGACAGGGCTAACTACGAGCAGTACTTC. Translated, it gives CASSQIDRANYEQYF.

This clonotype came up a few times. CDR3 sequence: CASSLGLAGVQSTDTQYF. CDR3 sequence (DNA): TGTGCCAGCAGTTTGGGGTTAGCGGGAGTACAATCCACAGATACGCAGTATTTT. The V and J genes are TRBV12-3 or TRBV12-4 and TRBJ2-3, with TRBD2 identical over 9 bases. J was trimmed by 2 bases and V by 3 bases; bases with no gene match: 12. CDR3 size: 18 residues.